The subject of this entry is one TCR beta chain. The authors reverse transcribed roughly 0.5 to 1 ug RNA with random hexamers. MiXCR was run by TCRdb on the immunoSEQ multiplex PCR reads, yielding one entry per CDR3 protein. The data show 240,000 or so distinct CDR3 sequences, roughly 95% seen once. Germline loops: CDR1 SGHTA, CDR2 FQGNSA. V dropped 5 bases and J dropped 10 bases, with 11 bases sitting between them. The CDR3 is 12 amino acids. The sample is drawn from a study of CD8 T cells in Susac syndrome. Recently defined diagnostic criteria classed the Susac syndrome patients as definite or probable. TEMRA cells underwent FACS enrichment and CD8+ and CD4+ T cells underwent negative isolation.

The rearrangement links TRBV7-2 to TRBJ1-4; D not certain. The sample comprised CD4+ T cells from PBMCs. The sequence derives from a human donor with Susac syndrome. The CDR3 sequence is CASSRSRGKLFF. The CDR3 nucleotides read TGTGCCAGCAGCCGGTCCAGAGGAAAACTGTTTTTT.